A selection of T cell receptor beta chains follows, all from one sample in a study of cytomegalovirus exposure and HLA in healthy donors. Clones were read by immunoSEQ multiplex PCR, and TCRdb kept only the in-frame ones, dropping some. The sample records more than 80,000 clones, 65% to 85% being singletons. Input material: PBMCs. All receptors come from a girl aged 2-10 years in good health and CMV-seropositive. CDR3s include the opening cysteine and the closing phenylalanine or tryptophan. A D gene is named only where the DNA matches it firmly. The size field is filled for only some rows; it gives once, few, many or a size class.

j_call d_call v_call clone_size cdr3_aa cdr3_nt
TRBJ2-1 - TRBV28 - CASSYSGSYNEQFF TGTGCCAGCAGTTATAGCGGCTCCTACAATGAGCAGTTCTTC
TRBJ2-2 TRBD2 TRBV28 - CASSVAGLNTGELFF TGTGCCAGCAGTGTAGCGGGTTTGAACACCGGGGAGCTGTTTTTT
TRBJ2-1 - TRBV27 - CASSLKGYNEQFF TGTGCCAGCAGTTTAAAGGGGTACAATGAGCAGTTCTTC
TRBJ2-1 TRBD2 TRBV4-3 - CASSLKSLAGPTGANEQFF TGCGCCAGCAGCCTTAAGTCCCTAGCGGGCCCCACCGGGGCCAATGAGCAGTTCTTC
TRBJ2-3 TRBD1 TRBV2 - CASSPDRADTQYF TGTGCCAGCAGTCCGGACAGGGCAGATACGCAGTATTTT
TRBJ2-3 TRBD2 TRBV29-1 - CSVGPTSGRAGDTQYF TGCAGCGTTGGCCCGACTAGCGGGAGGGCTGGAGATACGCAGTATTTT
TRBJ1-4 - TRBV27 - CASSSQANEKLFF TGTGCCAGCAGTTCACAGGCGAATGAAAAACTGTTTTTT
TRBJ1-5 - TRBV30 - CAWSQGAQSVANQPQHF TGTGCCTGGAGTCAAGGGGCGCAGAGTGTGGCAAATCAGCCCCAGCATTTT
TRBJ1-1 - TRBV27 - CASSLGGPGTEAFF TGTGCCAGCAGTTTGGGGGGGCCTGGCACTGAAGCTTTCTTT
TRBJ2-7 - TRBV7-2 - CASTNNRVSYEQYF TGTGCCAGCACCAACAACAGGGTTTCCTACGAGCAGTACTTC
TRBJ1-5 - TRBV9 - CASSVGTGNNQPQHF TGTGCCAGCAGCGTAGGGACGGGGAACAATCAGCCCCAGCATTTT
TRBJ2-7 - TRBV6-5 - CASSYSLSYEQYF TGTGCCAGCAGTTACTCTCTGAGCTACGAGCAGTACTTC
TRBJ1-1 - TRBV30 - CASAPRGTEAFF TGTGCCTCCGCCCCACGAGGAACTGAAGCTTTCTTT
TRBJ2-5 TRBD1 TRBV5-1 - CASSRNDRVQETQYF TGCGCCAGCAGCCGTAATGACAGGGTACAAGAGACCCAGTACTTC
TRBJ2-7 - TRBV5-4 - CASSLIKTQKTYEQYF TGTGCCAGCAGCTTAATTAAAACACAGAAGACCTACGAGCAGTACTTC
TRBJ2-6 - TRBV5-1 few CASTVLSSGANVLTF TGCGCCAGCACCGTCCTAAGCTCTGGGGCCAACGTCCTGACTTTC
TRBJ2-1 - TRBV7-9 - CASSPLSSGLHNEQFF TGTGCCAGCAGCCCCCTTTCCAGCGGTCTACACAATGAGCAGTTCTTC
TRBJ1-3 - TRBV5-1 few CASSLARGDGNTIYF TGCGCCAGCAGCTTGGCACGGGGGGACGGAAACACCATATATTTT
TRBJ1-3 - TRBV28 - CASSSPTGSSGNTIYF TGTGCCAGCAGTTCACCCACAGGGAGCTCTGGAAACACCATATATTTT
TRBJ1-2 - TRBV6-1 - CASSEGSGVGYTF TGTGCCAGCAGTGAAGGGTCGGGAGTGGGCTACACCTTC
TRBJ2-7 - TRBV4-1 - CASSREYRALSSYEQYF TGCGCCAGCAGCCGGGAGTACAGGGCGTTAAGCTCCTACGAGCAGTACTTC
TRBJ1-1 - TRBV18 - CASSPLRTKAFF TGTGCCAGCTCACCACTCAGGACAAAAGCTTTCTTT
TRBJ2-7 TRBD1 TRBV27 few CASSPRPGQTYEQYF TGTGCCAGCAGTCCCCGACCGGGACAGACCTACGAGCAGTACTTC
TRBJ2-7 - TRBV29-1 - CSVTSGDDSYEQYF TGCAGCGTGACCTCGGGAGACGATTCCTACGAGCAGTACTTC
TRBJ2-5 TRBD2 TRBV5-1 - CASSLSPSGSQETQYF TGCGCCAGCAGCTTGAGTCCTAGCGGGTCACAAGAGACCCAGTACTTC
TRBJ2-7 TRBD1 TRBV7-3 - CASSRGQGLGEQYF TGTGCCAGCAGCAGGGGACAGGGGCTAGGCGAGCAGTACTTC
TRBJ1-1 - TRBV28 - CASSPPTLNTEAFF TGTGCCAGCAGTCCTCCAACATTGAACACTGAAGCTTTCTTT
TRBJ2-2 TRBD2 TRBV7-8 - CASSSQRLAGPRPGDTGELFF TGTGCCAGCAGCTCGCAACGACTAGCGGGACCCCGGCCGGGGGACACCGGGGAGCTGTTTTTT
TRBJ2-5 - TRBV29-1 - CSVELGAETQYF TGCAGCGTTGAATTAGGGGCAGAGACCCAGTACTTC
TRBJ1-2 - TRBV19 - CASSTSVGAEGYTF TGTGCCAGTAGTACCTCGGTAGGGGCAGAAGGCTACACCTTC
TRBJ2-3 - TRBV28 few CASSLEAGGTDTQYF TGTGCCAGCAGTTTAGAGGCGGGTGGCACAGATACGCAGTATTTT
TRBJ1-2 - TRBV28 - CASTLLAGYGYTF TGTGCCAGCACCCTACTTGCTGGTTATGGCTACACCTTC
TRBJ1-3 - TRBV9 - CASSRNRETGNTIYF TGTGCCAGCAGCCGTAACAGGGAAACTGGAAACACCATATATTTT
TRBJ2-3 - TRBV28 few CATESADTQYF TGTGCCACCGAGAGTGCAGATACGCAGTATTTT
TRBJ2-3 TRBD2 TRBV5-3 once CARSLLARPDTQYF TGTGCCAGAAGCTTACTAGCGAGGCCCGATACGCAGTATTTT
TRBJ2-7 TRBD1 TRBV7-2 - CASRGTGVPYEQYF TGTGCCAGCAGGGGGACAGGGGTCCCCTACGAGCAGTACTTC
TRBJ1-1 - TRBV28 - CASSLYGRQVNTEAFF TGTGCCAGCAGTTTATATGGGCGACAGGTGAACACTGAAGCTTTCTTT
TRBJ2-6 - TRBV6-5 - CASSYSAAGANVLTF TGTGCCAGCAGTTACTCGGCTGCAGGGGCCAACGTCCTGACTTTC
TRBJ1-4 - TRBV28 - CIDGGRNEKLFF TGTATAGACGGGGGGCGGAATGAAAAACTGTTTTTT
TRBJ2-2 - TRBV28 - CASSHPRGSDTGELFF TGTGCCAGCAGTCACCCACGAGGGTCAGACACCGGGGAGCTGTTTTTT
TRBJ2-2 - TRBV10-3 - CAISPGLGELFF TGTGCCATCAGCCCGGGACTCGGGGAGCTGTTTTTT
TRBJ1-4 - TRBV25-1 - CASSVNNFNEKLFF TGTGCCAGCAGTGTAAATAATTTTAATGAAAAACTGTTTTTT
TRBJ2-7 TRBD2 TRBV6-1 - CASSGGTSSYEQYF TGTGCCAGCAGTGGAGGGACTAGCTCCTACGAGCAGTACTTC
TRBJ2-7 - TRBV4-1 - CASSQEGGNPYEQYF TGCGCCAGCAGCCAAGAAGGAGGGAACCCCTACGAGCAGTACTTC
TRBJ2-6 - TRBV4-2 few CASSQVSGTSFTSGANVLTF TGTGCCAGCAGCCAAGTGTCCGGGACTTCTTTTACTTCTGGGGCCAACGTCCTGACTTTC
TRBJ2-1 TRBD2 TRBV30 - CAWIDPAGAVYNEQFF TGTGCCTGGATCGACCCAGCGGGAGCGGTCTACAATGAGCAGTTCTTC
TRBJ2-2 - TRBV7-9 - CASSRDSFSGELFF TGTGCCAGCAGCCGAGACAGTTTCTCCGGGGAGCTGTTTTTT
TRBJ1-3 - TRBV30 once CACHKGGSGNTIYF TGTGCCTGCCATAAAGGGGGATCTGGAAACACCATATATTTT
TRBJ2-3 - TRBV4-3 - CASSPQGLLSLQTDTQYF TGCGCCAGCAGCCCCCAGGGACTGCTTTCCCTACAAACGGATACGCAGTATTTT
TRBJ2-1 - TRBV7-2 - CASSPGGAEQFF TGTGCCAGCAGCCCAGGAGGGGCAGAGCAGTTCTTC
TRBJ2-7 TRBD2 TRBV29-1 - CSVSGTLPWDEQYF TGCAGCGTGAGCGGGACCCTACCTTGGGACGAGCAGTACTTC
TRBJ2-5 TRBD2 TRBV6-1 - CASTGTSGGGETQYF TGTGCCAGCACCGGGACTAGCGGGGGGGGAGAGACCCAGTACTTC
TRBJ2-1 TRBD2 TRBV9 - CASSVRTSGRGLNEQFF TGTGCCAGCAGCGTAAGGACTAGCGGGAGAGGTCTCAATGAGCAGTTCTTC
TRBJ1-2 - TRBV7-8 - CASSSDRRNGYTF TGTGCCAGCAGCTCAGACAGGAGGAATGGCTACACCTTC
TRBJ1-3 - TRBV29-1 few CSVIQGSSGNTIYF TGCAGCGTGATACAGGGCAGCTCTGGAAACACCATATATTTT
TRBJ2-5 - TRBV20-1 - CRPPGVETQYF TGCAGGCCCCCGGGGGTAGAGACCCAGTACTTC
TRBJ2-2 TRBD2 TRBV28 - CASSLRGALDTGELFF TGTGCCAGCAGTTTGCGGGGGGCTTTGGACACCGGGGAGCTGTTTTTT
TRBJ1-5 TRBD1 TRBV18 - CASSLRQGKNQPQHF TGTGCCAGCTCGCTCCGACAGGGAAAAAATCAGCCCCAGCATTTT
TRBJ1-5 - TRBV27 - CASSGRTEPNQPQHF TGTGCCAGCAGTGGGAGGACGGAGCCCAATCAGCCCCAGCATTTT